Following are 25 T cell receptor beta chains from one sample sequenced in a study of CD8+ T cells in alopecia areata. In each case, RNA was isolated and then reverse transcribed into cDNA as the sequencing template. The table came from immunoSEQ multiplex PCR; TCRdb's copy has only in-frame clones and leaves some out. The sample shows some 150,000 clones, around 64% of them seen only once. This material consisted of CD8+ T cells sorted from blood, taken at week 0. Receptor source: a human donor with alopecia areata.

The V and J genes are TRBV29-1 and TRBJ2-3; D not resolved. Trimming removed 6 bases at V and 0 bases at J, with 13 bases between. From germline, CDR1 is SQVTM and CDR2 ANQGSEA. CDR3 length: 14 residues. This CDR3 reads CSVHPISSTDTQYF. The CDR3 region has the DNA TGCAGCGTACACCCGATTTCCAGCACAGATACGCAGTATTTT.

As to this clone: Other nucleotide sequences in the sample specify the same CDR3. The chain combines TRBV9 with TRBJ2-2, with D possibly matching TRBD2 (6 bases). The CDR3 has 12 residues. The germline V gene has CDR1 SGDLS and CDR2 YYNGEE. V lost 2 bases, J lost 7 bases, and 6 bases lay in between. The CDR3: CASSVGSGELFF. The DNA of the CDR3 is TGTGCCAGCAGCGTCGGGAGCGGGGAGCTGTTTTTT.

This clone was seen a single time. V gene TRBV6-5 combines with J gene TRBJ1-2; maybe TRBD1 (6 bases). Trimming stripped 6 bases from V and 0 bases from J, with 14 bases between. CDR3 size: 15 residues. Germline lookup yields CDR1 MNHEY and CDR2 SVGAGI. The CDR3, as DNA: TGTGCCAGCAGCCATGGACAGACTGCTAACTATGGCTACACCTTC. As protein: CASSHGQTANYGYTF.

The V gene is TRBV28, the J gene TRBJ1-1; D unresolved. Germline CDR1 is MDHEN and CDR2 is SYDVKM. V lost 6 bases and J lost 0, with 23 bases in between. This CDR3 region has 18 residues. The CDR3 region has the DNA TGTGCCAGCAGCGCGACCAGGAATTCTATTTACATGAACACTGAAGCTTTCTTT. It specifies CASSATRNSIYMNTEAFF.

CDR3 sequence: CASSSDRGGYGYTF. CDR3 DNA sequence: TGTGCCAGCAGCTCAGACAGGGGGGGCTATGGCTACACCTTC. The chain is built from TRBV13 and TRBJ1-2; 9 bases agree with TRBD1. This CDR3 has 14 amino acids. Trimming removed 4 bases from V and 4 bases from J; junction bases left unmatched: 4. Germline V gene sequence: CDR1 PRHDT, CDR2 FYEKMQ (reference sequence).

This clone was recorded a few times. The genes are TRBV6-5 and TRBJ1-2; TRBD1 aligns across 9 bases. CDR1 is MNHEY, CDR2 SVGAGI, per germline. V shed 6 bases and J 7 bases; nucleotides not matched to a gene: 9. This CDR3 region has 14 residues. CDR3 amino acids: CASRKPGQGGGYTF. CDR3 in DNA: TGTGCCAGCAGAAAACCGGGACAGGGAGGTGGCTACACCTTC.

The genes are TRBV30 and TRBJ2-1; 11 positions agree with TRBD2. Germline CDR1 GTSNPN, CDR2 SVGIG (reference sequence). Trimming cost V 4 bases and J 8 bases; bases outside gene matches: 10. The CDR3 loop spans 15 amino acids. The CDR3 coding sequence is TGTGCCTGGACCGAAGGACTAGCGGGTGGCGATGAGCAGTTCTTC. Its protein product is CAWTEGLAGGDEQFF. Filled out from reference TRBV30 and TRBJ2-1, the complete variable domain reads SQTIHQWPATLVQPVGSPLSLECTVEGTSNPNLYWYRQAAGRGLQLLFYSVGIGQISSEVPQNLSASRPQDRQFILSSKKLLLSDSGFYLCAWTEGLAGGDEQFFGPGTRLTVL.

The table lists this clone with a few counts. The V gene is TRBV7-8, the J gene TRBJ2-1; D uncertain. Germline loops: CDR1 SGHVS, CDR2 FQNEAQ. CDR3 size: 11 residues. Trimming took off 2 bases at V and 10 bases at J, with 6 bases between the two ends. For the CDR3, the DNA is TGTGCCAGCAGCTTACGGCAAGAGCAGTTCTTC. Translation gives CASSLRQEQFF.

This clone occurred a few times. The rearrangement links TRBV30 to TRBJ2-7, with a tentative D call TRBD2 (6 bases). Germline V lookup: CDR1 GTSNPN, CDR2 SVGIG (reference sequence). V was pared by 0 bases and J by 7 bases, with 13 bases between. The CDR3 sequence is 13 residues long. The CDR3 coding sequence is TGTGCCTGGAGTGTATTGACCGGGAGTGAGCAGTACTTC. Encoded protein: CAWSVLTGSEQYF. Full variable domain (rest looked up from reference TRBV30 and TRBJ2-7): SQTIHQWPATLVQPVGSPLSLECTVEGTSNPNLYWYRQAAGRGLQLLFYSVGIGQISSEVPQNLSASRPQDRQFILSSKKLLLSDSGFYLCAWSVLTGSEQYFGPGTRLTVT.

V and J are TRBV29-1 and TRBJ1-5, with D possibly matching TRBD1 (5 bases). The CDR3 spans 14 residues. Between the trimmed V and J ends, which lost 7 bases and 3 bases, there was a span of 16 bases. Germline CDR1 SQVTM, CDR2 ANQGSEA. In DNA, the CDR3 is TGCAGCGCCGTGGTGGTGGGGGACAATCAGCCCCAGCATTTT. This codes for CSAVVVGDNQPQHF.

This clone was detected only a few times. DNA of the CDR3: TGTGCCACTCCGGGACAGGGGGCGTCCTACGAGCAGTACTTC. The encoded protein is CATPGQGASYEQYF. The chain combines TRBV2 with TRBJ2-7; 12 bases match TRBD1. The CDR3 spans 14 residues. V lost 10 bases and J lost 1; bases outside the gene matches: 5. Looked up from germline, CDR1 is SNHLY and CDR2 is FYNNEI.

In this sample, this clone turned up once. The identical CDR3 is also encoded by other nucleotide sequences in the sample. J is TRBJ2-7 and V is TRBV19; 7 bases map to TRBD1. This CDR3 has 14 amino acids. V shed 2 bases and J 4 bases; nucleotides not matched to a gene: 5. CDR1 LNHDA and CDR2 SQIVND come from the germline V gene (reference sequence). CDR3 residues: CASSITGDGYEQYF. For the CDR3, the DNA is TGTGCCAGTAGTATAACAGGGGATGGATACGAGCAGTACTTC.

The CDR3 reads CASSSGQAPNEKLFF. Here the CDR3 DNA reads TGTGCCAGCAGCTCGGGACAGGCCCCTAATGAAAAACTGTTTTTT. The rearrangement joins TRBV11-2 to TRBJ1-4; 8 bases map to TRBD1. Germline assignment: CDR1 SGHAT and CDR2 FQNNGV. After removal of 4 bases from V and 3 bases from J, the junction contained 4 bases not matched to a gene. This CDR3 region has 15 residues.

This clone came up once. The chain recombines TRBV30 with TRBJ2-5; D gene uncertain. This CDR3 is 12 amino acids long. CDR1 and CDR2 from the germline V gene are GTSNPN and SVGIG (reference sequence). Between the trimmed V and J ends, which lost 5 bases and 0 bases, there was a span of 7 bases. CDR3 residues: CAWDIDQETQYF. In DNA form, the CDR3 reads TGTGCCTGGGATATCGACCAAGAGACCCAGTACTTC. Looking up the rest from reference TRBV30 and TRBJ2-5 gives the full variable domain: SQTIHQWPATLVQPVGSPLSLECTVEGTSNPNLYWYRQAAGRGLQLLFYSVGIGQISSEVPQNLSASRPQDRQFILSSKKLLLSDSGFYLCAWDIDQETQYFGPGTRLLVL.

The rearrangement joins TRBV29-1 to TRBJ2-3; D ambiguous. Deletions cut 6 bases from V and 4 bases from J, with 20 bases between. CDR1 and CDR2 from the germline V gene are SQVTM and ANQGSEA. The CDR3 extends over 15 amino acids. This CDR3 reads CSVIWVWVSSDTQYF. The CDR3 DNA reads TGCAGCGTCATCTGGGTGTGGGTGTCTTCAGATACGCAGTATTTT.

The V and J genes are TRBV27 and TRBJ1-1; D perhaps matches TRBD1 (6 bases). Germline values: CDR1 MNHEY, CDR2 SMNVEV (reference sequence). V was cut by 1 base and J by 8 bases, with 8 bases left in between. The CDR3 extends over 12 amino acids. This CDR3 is CASSLYGGEAFF. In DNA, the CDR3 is TGTGCCAGCAGTTTATATGGGGGCGAAGCTTTCTTT.

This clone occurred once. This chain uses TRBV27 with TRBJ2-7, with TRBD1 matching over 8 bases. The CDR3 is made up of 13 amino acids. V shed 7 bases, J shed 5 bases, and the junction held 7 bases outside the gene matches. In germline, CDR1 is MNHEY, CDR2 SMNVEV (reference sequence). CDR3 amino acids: CASKHQGANEQYF. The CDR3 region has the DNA TGTGCCAGCAAACACCAGGGGGCGAACGAGCAGTACTTC.

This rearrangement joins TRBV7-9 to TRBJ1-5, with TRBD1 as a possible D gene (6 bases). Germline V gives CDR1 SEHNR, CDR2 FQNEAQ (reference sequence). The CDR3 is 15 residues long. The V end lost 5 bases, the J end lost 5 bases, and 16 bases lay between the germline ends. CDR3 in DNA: TGTGCCAGCAGCCACGGGGGCAGGATTGATCAGCCCCAGCATTTT. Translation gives CASSHGGRIDQPQHF.

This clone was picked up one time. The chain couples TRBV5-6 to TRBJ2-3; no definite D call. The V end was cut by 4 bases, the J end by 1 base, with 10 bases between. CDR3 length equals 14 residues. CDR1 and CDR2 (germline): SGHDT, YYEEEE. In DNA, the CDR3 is TGTGCCAGCAGCCTTTACATTCGCACAGATACGCAGTATTTT. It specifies CASSLYIRTDTQYF. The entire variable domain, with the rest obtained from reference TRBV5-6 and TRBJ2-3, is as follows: DAGVTQSPTHLIKTRGQQVTLRCSPKSGHDTVSWYQQALGQGPQFIFQYYEEEERQRGNFPDRFSGHQFPNYSSELNVNALLLGDSALYLCASSLYIRTDTQYFGPGTRLTVL.

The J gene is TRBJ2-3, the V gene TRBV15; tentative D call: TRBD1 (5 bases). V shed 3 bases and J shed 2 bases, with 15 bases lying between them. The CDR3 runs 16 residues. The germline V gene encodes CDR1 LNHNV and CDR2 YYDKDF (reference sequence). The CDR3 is CATSSVGQRLTDTQYF. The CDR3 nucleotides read TGTGCCACCAGCAGCGTCGGACAAAGACTCACAGATACGCAGTATTTT.

CDR3: CASSLPGQETQYF. DNA for the CDR3: TGTGCCAGCAGCTTACCCGGTCAAGAGACCCAGTACTTC. The V and J genes are TRBV7-9 and TRBJ2-5; D unresolved. Trimming cost V 2 bases and J 2 bases, with 6 bases left between them. Per the germline V gene, CDR1 is SEHNR and CDR2 is FQNEAQ (reference sequence). The CDR3 runs to 13 residues.

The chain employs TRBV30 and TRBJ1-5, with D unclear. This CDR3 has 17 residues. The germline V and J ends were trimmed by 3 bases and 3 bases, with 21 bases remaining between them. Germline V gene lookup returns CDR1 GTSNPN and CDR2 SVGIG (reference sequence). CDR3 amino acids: CAWSSRLPEHVNQPQHF. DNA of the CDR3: TGTGCCTGGAGCTCCCGTCTGCCCGAACATGTCAATCAGCCCCAGCATTTT.

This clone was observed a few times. CDR3 in amino acids: CSVGNYGYTF. The DNA of the CDR3 is TGCAGCGTTGGCAACTATGGCTACACCTTC. This sequence joins TRBV29-1 and TRBJ1-2; D is unresolved. The CDR3 is 10 amino acids. The germline V gene has CDR1 SQVTM and CDR2 ANQGSEA. V was pared by 4 bases and J by 2 bases, with 2 bases between. Using reference TRBV29-1 and TRBJ1-2 for the parts outside the CDR3, the full variable domain is SAVISQKPSRDICQRGTSLTIQCQVDSQVTMMFWYRQQPGQSLTLIATANQGSEATYESGFVIDKFPISRPNLTFSTLTVSNMSPEDSSIYLCSVGNYGYTFGSGTRLTVV.

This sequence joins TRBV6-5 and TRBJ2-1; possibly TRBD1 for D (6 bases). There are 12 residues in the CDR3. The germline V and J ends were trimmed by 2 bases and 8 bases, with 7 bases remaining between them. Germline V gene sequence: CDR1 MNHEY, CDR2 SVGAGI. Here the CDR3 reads CASSYGGDEQFF. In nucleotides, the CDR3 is TGTGCCAGCAGTTACGGGGGCGATGAGCAGTTCTTC.

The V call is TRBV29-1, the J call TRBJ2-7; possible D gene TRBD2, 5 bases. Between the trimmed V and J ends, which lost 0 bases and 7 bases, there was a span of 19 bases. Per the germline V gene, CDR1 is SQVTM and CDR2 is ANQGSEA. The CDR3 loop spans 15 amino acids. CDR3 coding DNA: TGCAGCGTTGAAGAGGAGGCCAGCCAGAATCCTGAGCAGTACTTC. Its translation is CSVEEEASQNPEQYF.